These T cell receptor beta chains were read from a single sample in a study of blood T cell repertoires in COVID-19. Profiling relied on immunoSEQ multiplex PCR, and the TCRdb table lists in-frame clones only, not all of them. The sample includes around 50,000 clones, 65% to 90% of them seen just once. Input material: peripheral blood. The source of these receptors is a woman aged 80 or over with acute or convalescent COVID-19. Both conserved end residues are part of each CDR3. A D gene is named only where the DNA matches it firmly. For some rows the clone size is stated as once, few or many, or as a class when expanded; others skip it.

v_call: TRBV11-2; clone_size: .; cdr3_length: 12; j_call: TRBJ2-7; d_call: .; cdr3_nt: TGTGCCAGCAGCTTAGCAGGTTACGAGCAGTACTTC; cdr3_aa: CASSLAGYEQYF
v_call: TRBV4-1; clone_size: .; cdr3_length: 14; j_call: TRBJ1-5; d_call: .; cdr3_nt: TGCGCCAGCAGCCAAGAGGTTGGCAACCAGCCCCAGCATTTT; cdr3_aa: CASSQEVGNQPQHF
v_call: TRBV19; clone_size: .; cdr3_length: 15; j_call: TRBJ2-7; d_call: TRBD1; cdr3_nt: TGTGCCAGTAGTATATCCGGGACAGGGCCCTACGAGCAGTACTTC; cdr3_aa: CASSISGTGPYEQYF
v_call: TRBV11-2; clone_size: .; cdr3_length: 15; j_call: TRBJ2-7; d_call: TRBD1; cdr3_nt: TGTGCCAGCAGCACTACGACAGGGCCATCCTACGAGCAGTACTTC; cdr3_aa: CASSTTTGPSYEQYF
v_call: TRBV6-1; clone_size: once; cdr3_length: 14; j_call: TRBJ1-3; d_call: .; cdr3_nt: TGTGCCAGCAGTGAATTCAGCTCTGGAAACACCATATATTTT; cdr3_aa: CASSEFSSGNTIYF
v_call: TRBV3-1/TRBV3-2; clone_size: .; cdr3_length: 15; j_call: TRBJ1-2; d_call: .; cdr3_nt: TGTGCCAGCAGCCAAGAGGTCAGTGTATCCTATGGCTACACCTTC; cdr3_aa: CASSQEVSVSYGYTF
v_call: TRBV6-6; clone_size: .; cdr3_length: 15; j_call: TRBJ2-7; d_call: TRBD2; cdr3_nt: TGTGCCAGCAGACTAACTAGCGGGGCTTCCTACGAGCAGTACTTC; cdr3_aa: CASRLTSGASYEQYF
v_call: TRBV5-5; clone_size: .; cdr3_length: 15; j_call: TRBJ1-2; d_call: .; cdr3_nt: TGTGCCAGCAGTCAACAGGATCCTCGGACCTATGGCTACACCTTC; cdr3_aa: CASSQQDPRTYGYTF
v_call: TRBV9; clone_size: few; cdr3_length: 15; j_call: TRBJ1-2; d_call: .; cdr3_nt: TGTGCCAGCAGCGTAGAGGCGGGGGACAACTATGGCTACACCTTC; cdr3_aa: CASSVEAGDNYGYTF
v_call: TRBV23-1; clone_size: .; cdr3_length: 18; j_call: TRBJ1-2; d_call: .; cdr3_nt: TGCGCCAGCAGTCAACCTCAGTACTTCACGGAGGGCAACTATGGCTACACCTTC; cdr3_aa: CASSQPQYFTEGNYGYTF
v_call: TRBV5-1; clone_size: .; cdr3_length: 16; j_call: TRBJ1-2; d_call: TRBD1; cdr3_nt: TGCGCCAGCAGCTTGACTACAGGGGGGTCTAACTATGGCTACACCTTC; cdr3_aa: CASSLTTGGSNYGYTF
v_call: TRBV18; clone_size: .; cdr3_length: 13; j_call: TRBJ1-2; d_call: .; cdr3_nt: TGTGCCAGCTCACCATCAGGGGAGGGAGGCTACACCTTC; cdr3_aa: CASSPSGEGGYTF
v_call: TRBV24-1; clone_size: .; cdr3_length: 14; j_call: TRBJ1-2; d_call: .; cdr3_nt: TGTGCCACCAGTGAACGCGGACAGAGCTATGGCTACACCTTC; cdr3_aa: CATSERGQSYGYTF
v_call: TRBV5-1; clone_size: once; cdr3_length: 13; j_call: TRBJ1-2; d_call: TRBD1; cdr3_nt: TGCGCCAGCAGCTTGGGCAGGGGGGATGGCTACACCTTC; cdr3_aa: CASSLGRGDGYTF
v_call: TRBV5-8; clone_size: .; cdr3_length: 15; j_call: TRBJ2-3; d_call: TRBD1; cdr3_nt: TGTGCCAGCAGCTATGACAGGGTTGGCACAGATACGCAGTATTTT; cdr3_aa: CASSYDRVGTDTQYF
v_call: TRBV7-7; clone_size: .; cdr3_length: 13; j_call: TRBJ1-2; d_call: .; cdr3_nt: TGTGCTACCAGTTATCGGGGGATGTGGGGCTACACCTTC; cdr3_aa: CATSYRGMWGYTF
v_call: TRBV5-1; clone_size: .; cdr3_length: 15; j_call: TRBJ2-7; d_call: TRBD1; cdr3_nt: TGCGCCAGCAGCTTGAATGGACAGGGTCGAGGCGAGCAGTACTTC; cdr3_aa: CASSLNGQGRGEQYF
v_call: TRBV5-6; clone_size: .; cdr3_length: 13; j_call: TRBJ2-7; d_call: .; cdr3_nt: TGTGCCAGCAGCTTGGGAGCCTCGTGGGAGCAGTACTTC; cdr3_aa: CASSLGASWEQYF
v_call: TRBV5-5; clone_size: .; cdr3_length: 15; j_call: TRBJ2-2; d_call: .; cdr3_nt: TGTGCCAGCAGCTTGGCGCACAGCTACACCGGGGAGCTGTTTTTT; cdr3_aa: CASSLAHSYTGELFF
v_call: TRBV9; clone_size: once; cdr3_length: 14; j_call: TRBJ1-5; d_call: .; cdr3_nt: TGTGCCAGCAGCGTAGGTTCAGGGTCGGGGCCCCAGCATTTT; cdr3_aa: CASSVGSGSGPQHF
v_call: TRBV7-9; clone_size: .; cdr3_length: 15; j_call: TRBJ2-7; d_call: .; cdr3_nt: TGTGCCAGCAGCTCCAACCGGGATACGGTCTACGAGCAGTACTTC; cdr3_aa: CASSSNRDTVYEQYF
v_call: TRBV11-2; clone_size: .; cdr3_length: 15; j_call: TRBJ2-1; d_call: .; cdr3_nt: TGTGCCAGCAGCTTAGAAGGACTACCCCACAATGAGCAGTTCTTC; cdr3_aa: CASSLEGLPHNEQFF
v_call: TRBV20-1; clone_size: .; cdr3_length: 11; j_call: TRBJ1-3; d_call: .; cdr3_nt: TGCAGTGCTAGAGCAAGAAACACCATATATTTT; cdr3_aa: CSARARNTIYF
v_call: TRBV7-9; clone_size: .; cdr3_length: 15; j_call: TRBJ2-3; d_call: TRBD1; cdr3_nt: TGTGCCAGCAGCCTCGTCAGTGGACAGGTAGATACGCAGTATTTT; cdr3_aa: CASSLVSGQVDTQYF
v_call: TRBV29-1; clone_size: .; cdr3_length: 14; j_call: TRBJ1-1; d_call: .; cdr3_nt: TGCAGCGTCGGGGGCGGGGGTATAAACACTGAAGCTTTCTTT; cdr3_aa: CSVGGGGINTEAFF
v_call: TRBV6-5; clone_size: .; cdr3_length: 12; j_call: TRBJ1-2; d_call: TRBD1; cdr3_nt: TGTGCCACCCAGAAGGGGGCAGGCGGCTACACCTTC; cdr3_aa: CATQKGAGGYTF
v_call: TRBV5-6; clone_size: .; cdr3_length: 15; j_call: TRBJ1-1; d_call: TRBD1; cdr3_nt: TGTGCCAGCAGCTTGGTGGACAGGTCTAACAGGGAGGCTTTCTTT; cdr3_aa: CASSLVDRSNREAFF
v_call: TRBV19; clone_size: .; cdr3_length: 13; j_call: TRBJ2-5; d_call: .; cdr3_nt: TGTGCCAGTTCCGGACAGCCACAAGAGACCCAGTACTTC; cdr3_aa: CASSGQPQETQYF
v_call: TRBV29-1; clone_size: .; cdr3_length: 12; j_call: TRBJ2-1; d_call: .; cdr3_nt: TGCAGCTCGAGGGGGAGCTACAATGAGCAGTTCTTC; cdr3_aa: CSSRGSYNEQFF
v_call: TRBV19; clone_size: .; cdr3_length: 11; j_call: TRBJ1-5; d_call: .; cdr3_nt: TGTGCCAGTAGTGGGGGGGAGCCCCAGCATTTT; cdr3_aa: CASSGGEPQHF
v_call: TRBV6-1; clone_size: .; cdr3_length: 13; j_call: TRBJ1-4; d_call: .; cdr3_nt: TGTGCCAGCAGTGAAGCGGGGGACAAGAAACTGTTTTTT; cdr3_aa: CASSEAGDKKLFF
v_call: TRBV18; clone_size: .; cdr3_length: 15; j_call: TRBJ1-5; d_call: TRBD1; cdr3_nt: TGTGCCAGCTCACCGGACAGGGGAGGCAATCAGCCCCAGCATTTT; cdr3_aa: CASSPDRGGNQPQHF
v_call: TRBV7-2; clone_size: .; cdr3_length: 15; j_call: TRBJ2-7; d_call: .; cdr3_nt: TGTGCCAGCAGCTCCAGGGACTTCGGCTCCTACGAGCAGTACTTC; cdr3_aa: CASSSRDFGSYEQYF
v_call: TRBV2; clone_size: .; cdr3_length: 14; j_call: TRBJ2-3; d_call: .; cdr3_nt: TGTGCCAGCAGTGACAGACAGGTGGCAGATACGCAGTATTTT; cdr3_aa: CASSDRQVADTQYF
v_call: TRBV6-1; clone_size: .; cdr3_length: 14; j_call: TRBJ1-5; d_call: .; cdr3_nt: TGTGCCAGCAGTGACCGGGGGGCCGGTCAGCCCCAGCATTTT; cdr3_aa: CASSDRGAGQPQHF
v_call: TRBV2; clone_size: .; cdr3_length: 15; j_call: TRBJ1-1; d_call: TRBD1; cdr3_nt: TGTGCCAGCAGCGACCCGGGACAGGTGAACACTGAAGCTTTCTTT; cdr3_aa: CASSDPGQVNTEAFF
v_call: TRBV19; clone_size: once; cdr3_length: 15; j_call: TRBJ1-2; d_call: .; cdr3_nt: TGTGCCAGTAGTCCCCAGGGGCTTCAAACTGGGGGCTACACCTTC; cdr3_aa: CASSPQGLQTGGYTF
v_call: TRBV30; clone_size: .; cdr3_length: 12; j_call: TRBJ1-2; d_call: .; cdr3_nt: TGTGCCTGGAGTCCAGGGGAACGGGGCTACACCTTC; cdr3_aa: CAWSPGERGYTF
v_call: TRBV3-1/TRBV3-2; clone_size: few; cdr3_length: 15; j_call: TRBJ2-2; d_call: .; cdr3_nt: TGTGCCAGCAGCCAAGATTCCCGGAACACCGGGGAGCTGTTTTTT; cdr3_aa: CASSQDSRNTGELFF
v_call: TRBV7-3; clone_size: .; cdr3_length: 14; j_call: TRBJ2-7; d_call: TRBD1; cdr3_nt: TGTGCCAGCAGCTTGGGACAGGGTAGCCACGAGCAGTACTTC; cdr3_aa: CASSLGQGSHEQYF